Sequencing of this TCR beta chain was carried out in a study of shared clonotypes between healthy human individuals. Generated by immunoSEQ multiplex PCR, the TCRdb table keeps only in-frame clones and is missing some. Found here are some 1 million clones, about 77% of them singletons; the top ten hold over 1.3%. The count of this clone is one. All of the donors resided in Nashville, Tennessee, and each was a Caucasian adult. Sequenced: memory CD4+ T cells sorted from blood. Noted subset: CD45RA-negative fraction. This TCR came from a man aged 18 to 29 in good health.

The CDR3 sequence is CASSIEFLSYNEQFF. The CDR3 DNA reads as TGTGCCAGTAGTATTGAATTTCTTTCCTACAATGAGCAGTTCTTC. The chain joins TRBV19 to TRBJ2-1, with D hard to call. Between the trimmed V and J ends, which lost 3 bases and 1 base, there was a span of 10 bases. The CDR3 runs to 15 residues. CDR1 is LNHDA and CDR2 is SQIVND in the germline V gene (reference sequence).